The clone carrying this T cell receptor (beta chain) was picked up many times. The time point here: sample taken at primary tumor resection. Whole RNA came from tumor, nontumor lung or frozen PBMC and was sequenced without being sorted. The data belong to a study of spatial heterogeneity in lung cancer. Across the study: Detection consistently captured more beta-chain sequences than alpha-chain sequences.

The germline V gene encodes CDR1 SGDLS and CDR2 YYNGEE. This CDR3 has 19 amino acids. The J segment lost 0 bases and the V segment lost 4 bases, leaving 14 bases of the junction unmatched. TCRdb reprocessed the 5' RACE reads via MiXCR and lists one record per CDR3 protein. Of around 24,000 distinct CDR3 sequences in the sample, just under 7% are singletons; the top ten hold around 15%. This clonotype was sampled from a male donor with early-stage non-small cell lung cancer. The chain recombines TRBV9 with TRBJ2-1, with 9 positions matching TRBD2. The sequences come from PBMCs, collected at surgery. CDR3 bases: TGTGCCAGCAGCCCCCGACTAGCGGAACGCGCGATCTCCTACAATGAGCAGTTCTTC. Translation: CASSPRLAERAISYNEQFF.